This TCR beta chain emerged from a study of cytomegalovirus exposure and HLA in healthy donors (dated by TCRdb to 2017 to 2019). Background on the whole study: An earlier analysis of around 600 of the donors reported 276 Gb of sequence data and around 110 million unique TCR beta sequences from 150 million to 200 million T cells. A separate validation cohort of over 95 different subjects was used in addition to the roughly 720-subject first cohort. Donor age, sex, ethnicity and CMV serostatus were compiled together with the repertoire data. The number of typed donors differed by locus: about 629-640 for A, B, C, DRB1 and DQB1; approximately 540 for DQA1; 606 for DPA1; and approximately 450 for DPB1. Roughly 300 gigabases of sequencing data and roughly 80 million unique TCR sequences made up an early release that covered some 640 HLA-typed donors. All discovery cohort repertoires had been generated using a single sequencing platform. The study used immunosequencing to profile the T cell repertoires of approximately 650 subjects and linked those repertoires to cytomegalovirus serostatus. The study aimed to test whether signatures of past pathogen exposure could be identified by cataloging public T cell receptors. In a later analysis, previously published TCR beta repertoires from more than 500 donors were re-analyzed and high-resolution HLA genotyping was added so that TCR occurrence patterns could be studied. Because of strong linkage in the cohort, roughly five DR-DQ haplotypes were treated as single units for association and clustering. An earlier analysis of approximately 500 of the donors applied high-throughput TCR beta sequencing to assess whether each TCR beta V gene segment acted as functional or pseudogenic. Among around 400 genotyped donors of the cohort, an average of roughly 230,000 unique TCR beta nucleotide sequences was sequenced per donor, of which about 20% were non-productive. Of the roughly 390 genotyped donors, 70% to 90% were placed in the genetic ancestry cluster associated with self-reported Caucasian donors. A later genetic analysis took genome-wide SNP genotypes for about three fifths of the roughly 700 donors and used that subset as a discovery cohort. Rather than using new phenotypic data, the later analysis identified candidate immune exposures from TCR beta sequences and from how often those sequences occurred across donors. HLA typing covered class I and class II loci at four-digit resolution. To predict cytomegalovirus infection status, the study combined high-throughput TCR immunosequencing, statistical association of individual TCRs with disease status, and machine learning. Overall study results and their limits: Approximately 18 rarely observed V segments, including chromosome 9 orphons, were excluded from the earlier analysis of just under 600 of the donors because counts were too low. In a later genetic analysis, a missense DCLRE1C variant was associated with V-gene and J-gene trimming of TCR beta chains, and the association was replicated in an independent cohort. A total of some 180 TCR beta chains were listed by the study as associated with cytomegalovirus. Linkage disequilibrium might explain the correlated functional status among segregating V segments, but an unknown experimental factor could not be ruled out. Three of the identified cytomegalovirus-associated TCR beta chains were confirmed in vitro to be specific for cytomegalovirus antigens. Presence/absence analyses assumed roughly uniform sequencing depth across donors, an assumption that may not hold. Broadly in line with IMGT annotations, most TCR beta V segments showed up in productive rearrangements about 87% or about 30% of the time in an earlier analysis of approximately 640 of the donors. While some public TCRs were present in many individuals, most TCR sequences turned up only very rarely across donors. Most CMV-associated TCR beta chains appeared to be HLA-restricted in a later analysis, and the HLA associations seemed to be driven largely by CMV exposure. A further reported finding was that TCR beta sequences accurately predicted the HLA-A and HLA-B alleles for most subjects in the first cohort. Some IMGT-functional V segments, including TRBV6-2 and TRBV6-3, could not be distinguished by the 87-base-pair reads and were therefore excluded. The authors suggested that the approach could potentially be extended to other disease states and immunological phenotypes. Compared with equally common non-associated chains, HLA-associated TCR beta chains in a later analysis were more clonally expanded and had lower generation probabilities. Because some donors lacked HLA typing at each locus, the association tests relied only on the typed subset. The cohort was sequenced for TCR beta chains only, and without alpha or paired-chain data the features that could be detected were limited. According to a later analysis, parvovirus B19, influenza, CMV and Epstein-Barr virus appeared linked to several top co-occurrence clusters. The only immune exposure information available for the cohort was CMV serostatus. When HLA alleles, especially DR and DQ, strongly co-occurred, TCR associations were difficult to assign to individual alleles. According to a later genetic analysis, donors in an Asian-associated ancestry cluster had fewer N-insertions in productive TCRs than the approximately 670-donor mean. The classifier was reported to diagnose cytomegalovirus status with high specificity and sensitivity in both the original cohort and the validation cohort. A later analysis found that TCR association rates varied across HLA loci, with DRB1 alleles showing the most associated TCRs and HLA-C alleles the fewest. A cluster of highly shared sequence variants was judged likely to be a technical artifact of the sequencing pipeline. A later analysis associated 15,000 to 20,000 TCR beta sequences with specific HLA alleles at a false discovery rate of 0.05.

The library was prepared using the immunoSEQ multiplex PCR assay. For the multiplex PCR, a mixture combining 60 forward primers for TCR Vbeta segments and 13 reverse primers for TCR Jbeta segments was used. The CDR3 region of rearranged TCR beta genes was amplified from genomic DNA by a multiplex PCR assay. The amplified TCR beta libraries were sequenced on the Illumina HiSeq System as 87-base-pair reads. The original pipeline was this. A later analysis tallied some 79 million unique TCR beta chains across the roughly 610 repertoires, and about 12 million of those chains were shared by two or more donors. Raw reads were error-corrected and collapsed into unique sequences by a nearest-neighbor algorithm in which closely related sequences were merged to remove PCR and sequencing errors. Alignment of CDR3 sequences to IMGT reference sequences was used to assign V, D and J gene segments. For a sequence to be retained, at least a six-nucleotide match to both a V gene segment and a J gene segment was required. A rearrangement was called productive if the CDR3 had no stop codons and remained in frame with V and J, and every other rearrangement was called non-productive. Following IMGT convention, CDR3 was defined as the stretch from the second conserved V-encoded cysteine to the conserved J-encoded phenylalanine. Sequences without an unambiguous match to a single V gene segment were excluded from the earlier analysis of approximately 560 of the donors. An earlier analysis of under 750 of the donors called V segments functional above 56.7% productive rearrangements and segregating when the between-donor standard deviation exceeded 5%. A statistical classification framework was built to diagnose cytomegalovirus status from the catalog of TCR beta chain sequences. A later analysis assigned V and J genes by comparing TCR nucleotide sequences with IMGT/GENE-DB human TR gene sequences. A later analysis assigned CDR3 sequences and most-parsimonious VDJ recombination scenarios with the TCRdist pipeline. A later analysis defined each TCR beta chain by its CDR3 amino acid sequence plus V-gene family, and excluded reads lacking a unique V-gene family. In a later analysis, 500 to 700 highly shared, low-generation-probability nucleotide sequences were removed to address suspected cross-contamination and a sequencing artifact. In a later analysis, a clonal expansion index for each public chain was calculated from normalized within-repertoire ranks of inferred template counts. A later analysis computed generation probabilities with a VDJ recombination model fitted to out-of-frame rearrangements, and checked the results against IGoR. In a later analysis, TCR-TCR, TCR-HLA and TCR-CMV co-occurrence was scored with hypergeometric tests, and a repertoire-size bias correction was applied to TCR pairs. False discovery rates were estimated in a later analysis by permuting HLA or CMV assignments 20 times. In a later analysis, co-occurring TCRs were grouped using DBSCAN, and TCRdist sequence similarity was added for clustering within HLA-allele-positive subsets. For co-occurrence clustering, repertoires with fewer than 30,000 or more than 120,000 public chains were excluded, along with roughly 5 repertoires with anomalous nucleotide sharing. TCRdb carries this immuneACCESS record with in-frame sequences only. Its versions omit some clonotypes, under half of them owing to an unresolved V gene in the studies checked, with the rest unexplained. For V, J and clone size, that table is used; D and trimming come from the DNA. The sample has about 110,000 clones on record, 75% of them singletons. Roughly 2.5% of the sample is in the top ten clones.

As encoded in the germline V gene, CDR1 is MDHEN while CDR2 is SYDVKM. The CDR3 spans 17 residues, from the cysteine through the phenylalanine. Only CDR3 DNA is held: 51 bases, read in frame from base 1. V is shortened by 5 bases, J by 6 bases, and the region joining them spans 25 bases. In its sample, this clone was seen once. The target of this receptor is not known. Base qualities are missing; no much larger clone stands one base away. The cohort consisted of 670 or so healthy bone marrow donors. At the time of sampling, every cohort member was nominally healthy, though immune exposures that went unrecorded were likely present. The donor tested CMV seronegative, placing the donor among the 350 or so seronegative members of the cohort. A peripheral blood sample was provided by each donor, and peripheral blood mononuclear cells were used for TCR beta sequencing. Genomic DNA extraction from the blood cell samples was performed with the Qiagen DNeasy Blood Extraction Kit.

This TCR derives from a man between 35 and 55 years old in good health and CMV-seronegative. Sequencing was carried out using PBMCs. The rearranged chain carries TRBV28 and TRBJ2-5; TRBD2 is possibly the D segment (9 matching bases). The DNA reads TGTGCCAGCAGTGACCTCAGGGGGCGGGGGGGCAAAAAGACCCAGTACTTC. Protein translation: CASSDLRGRGGKKTQYF.